A selection of T cell receptor beta chains follows, all from one sample in a study of shared T cell receptors in the human thymus. Profiled with immunoSEQ multiplex PCR; TCRdb holds only in-frame clones, not every one. The sample holds about 660,000 clones; roughly 90% are singletons and the top ten take around 0.0099%. These data are also associated with another study on human thymus T cells.

The sequencing input was thymocytes. The receptors originated from a boy younger than two with a congenital heart defect. The CDR3 runs from the conserved cysteine through the conserved F or W. A D gene is named only where the DNA matches it firmly. The size of a clone is reported for some rows only, either as once, few or many, or as a class for expanded clones.

abundance,j_gene,d_gene,v_gene,CDR3aa,CDR3nt
.,TRBJ2-7,.,TRBV28,CASSLSGDEQYF,TGTGCCAGCAGTTTGTCGGGGGACGAGCAGTACTTC
once,TRBJ2-1,.,TRBV19,CASLGRGNEQFF,TGTGCCAGCCTCGGTCGAGGAAATGAGCAGTTCTTC
.,TRBJ1-1,.,TRBV9,CASSYLGGRLEAFF,TGTGCCAGCAGCTATCTGGGGGGGCGACTTGAAGCTTTCTTT
.,TRBJ2-5,.,TRBV4-3,CASSQDDGQHQETQYF,TGCGCCAGCAGCCAAGATGACGGACAGCACCAAGAGACCCAGTACTTC
.,TRBJ2-1,.,TRBV29-1,CSVVAAWLGGRRFLVF,TGCAGCGTTGTAGCGGCCTGGCTGGGTGGACGGCGGTTCCTGGTCTTC
.,TRBJ2-7,.,TRBV6-5,CASSYRGASYEQYF,TGTGCCAGCAGTTACCGGGGGGCCTCCTACGAGCAGTACTTC
.,TRBJ2-7,TRBD2,TRBV7-9,CASSQPTSGSSYEQYF,TGTGCCAGCAGCCAACCGACTAGCGGGAGCTCCTACGAGCAGTACTTC
.,TRBJ2-7,.,TRBV29-1,CSVEEGAANEQYF,TGCAGCGTTGAAGAAGGGGCGGCCAACGAGCAGTACTTC
.,TRBJ2-7,TRBD1,TRBV2,CASAPDRVYEQYF,TGTGCCAGCGCTCCTGACAGGGTTTACGAGCAGTACTTC
.,TRBJ2-7,TRBD1,TRBV18,CASSPTGARIYEQYF,TGTGCCAGCTCGCCTACAGGGGCGAGGATCTACGAGCAGTACTTC
.,TRBJ2-3,.,TRBV7-6,CASSFGGGPTDTQYF,TGTGCCAGCAGCTTCGGGGGAGGCCCCACAGATACGCAGTATTTT
.,TRBJ1-1,.,TRBV21-1,CASSKERENTEAFF,TGTGCCAGCAGCAAAGAGAGGGAGAACACTGAAGCTTTCTTT
.,TRBJ2-1,.,TRBV30,CAWSVRASGDNEQFF,TGTGCCTGGAGTGTTAGGGCCTCCGGGGACAATGAGCAGTTCTTC
.,TRBJ2-7,.,TRBV7-2,CASSLKSATHYEQYF,TGTGCCAGCAGCTTAAAAAGCGCCACTCACTACGAGCAGTACTTC
.,TRBJ2-2,.,TRBV12-5,CASGCSTETGELFF,TGTGCTAGTGGTTGCTCCACAGAGACCGGGGAGCTGTTTTTT
.,TRBJ2-7,TRBD2,TRBV5-1,CASSPWREGREQYF,TGCGCCAGCTCCCCTTGGCGGGAGGGGAGGGAGCAGTACTTC
.,TRBJ2-5,TRBD2,TRBV7-8,CASSFLAGERETQYF,TGTGCCAGCAGCTTCCTAGCGGGAGAGAGGGAGACCCAGTACTTC
.,TRBJ2-1,TRBD2,TRBV7-2,CASSLASGSDLYNEQFF,TGTGCCAGCAGCTTAGCTAGCGGGAGTGACCTCTACAATGAGCAGTTCTTC
.,TRBJ2-1,TRBD1,TRBV7-2,CASSLAPTRPRHEGARYEQFF,TGTGCCAGCAGCTTAGCTCCCACCCGCCCCCGGCACGAGGGGGCTAGGTATGAGCAGTTCTTC
.,TRBJ2-6,TRBD1,TRBV28,CASSLPSEGTGETGANVLTF,TGTGCCAGCAGTTTACCATCTGAGGGGACAGGGGAGACTGGGGCCAACGTCCTGACTTTC
.,TRBJ2-7,TRBD2,TRBV27,CASSLLAGLSYEQYF,TGTGCCAGCAGTTTACTAGCGGGCCTCTCCTACGAGCAGTACTTC
.,TRBJ2-1,TRBD2,TRBV5-1,CASSLDREGRHEQFF,TGCGCCAGCAGCTTGGACCGGGAGGGCCGGCATGAGCAGTTCTTC
.,TRBJ1-5,.,TRBV2,CASSGGENQPQHF,TGTGCCAGCAGTGGGGGAGAAAATCAGCCCCAGCATTTT
.,TRBJ2-7,TRBD2,TRBV25-1,CASGRVHYEQYF,TGTGCCAGCGGGAGGGTCCACTACGAGCAGTACTTC
.,TRBJ2-2,.,TRBV4-1,CASSQDTRIGELFF,TGCGCCAGCAGCCAAGATACCAGGATCGGGGAGCTGTTTTTT
.,TRBJ2-5,.,TRBV5-1,CASSLEEETQYF,TGCGCCAGCAGCTTAGAGGAAGAGACCCAGTACTTC
.,TRBJ2-5,TRBD2,TRBV30,CAWSVLADLPKETQYF,TGTGCCTGGAGTGTCCTAGCGGATCTCCCCAAAGAGACCCAGTACTTC
.,TRBJ2-3,TRBD2,TRBV2,CASRETSGSPTDTQYF,TGTGCCAGCAGGGAGACTAGCGGGAGCCCCACAGATACGCAGTATTTT
once,TRBJ2-5,.,TRBV18,CASSPSMRETQYF,TGTGCCAGCTCACCGTCCATGAGGGAGACCCAGTACTTC
.,TRBJ1-1,TRBD1,TRBV27,CASSPRAGGAFF,TGTGCCAGCAGTCCAAGGGCAGGGGGAGCTTTCTTT
once,TRBJ2-2,TRBD2,TRBV7-6,CASSPGTSGRFTNTGELFF,TGTGCCAGCAGCCCAGGGACTAGCGGGAGGTTCACTAACACCGGGGAGCTGTTTTTT
.,TRBJ2-7,.,TRBV11-2,CASSLDALRSWTYEQYF,TGTGCCAGCAGCTTAGATGCACTGCGGTCGTGGACCTACGAGCAGTACTTC
.,TRBJ2-3,.,TRBV27,CASTKLQALADSTDTQYF,TGTGCCAGCACCAAACTACAAGCACTAGCAGATAGCACAGATACGCAGTATTTT
.,TRBJ2-7,TRBD1,TRBV27,CASSLGSPSRGQREQYF,TGTGCCAGCAGTTTAGGATCCCCCTCCAGGGGGCAAAGGGAGCAGTACTTC
.,TRBJ1-1,TRBD1,TRBV29-1,CSVRTGLLNTEAFF,TGCAGCGTACGGACAGGGCTGTTGAACACTGAAGCTTTCTTT
.,TRBJ2-7,TRBD2,TRBV6-1,CATYQAGGYEQYF,TGTGCCACCTACCAAGCGGGGGGCTACGAGCAGTACTTC
.,TRBJ2-1,TRBD1,TRBV6-5,CASSSPDREDIDEQFF,TGTGCCAGCAGTTCCCCGGACAGGGAGGATATTGATGAGCAGTTCTTC
.,TRBJ2-1,TRBD2,TRBV28,CASSLGTSGIHNEQFF,TGTGCCAGCAGTTTAGGGACTAGCGGGATACACAATGAGCAGTTCTTC
.,TRBJ2-7,.,TRBV28,CASSLLGHSYEQYF,TGTGCCAGCAGTTTGCTCGGACATTCCTACGAGCAGTACTTC
.,TRBJ2-2,TRBD1,TRBV2,CASSEKGAGNTGELFF,TGTGCCAGCAGTGAAAAGGGGGCTGGGAACACCGGGGAGCTGTTTTTT